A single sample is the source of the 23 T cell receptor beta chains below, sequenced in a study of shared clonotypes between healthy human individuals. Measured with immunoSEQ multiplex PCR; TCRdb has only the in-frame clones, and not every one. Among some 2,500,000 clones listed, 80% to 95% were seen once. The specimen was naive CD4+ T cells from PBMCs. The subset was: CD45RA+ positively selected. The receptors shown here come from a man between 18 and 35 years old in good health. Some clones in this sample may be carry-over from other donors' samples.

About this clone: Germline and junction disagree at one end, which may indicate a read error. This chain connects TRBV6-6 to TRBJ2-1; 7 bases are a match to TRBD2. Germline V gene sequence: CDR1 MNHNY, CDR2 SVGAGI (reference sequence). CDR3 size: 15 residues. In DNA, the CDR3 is TGTGCCAGCACGTATGCGGGAGACCTCTACGATGAGCAGTTCTTC. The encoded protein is CASTYAGDLYDEQFF.

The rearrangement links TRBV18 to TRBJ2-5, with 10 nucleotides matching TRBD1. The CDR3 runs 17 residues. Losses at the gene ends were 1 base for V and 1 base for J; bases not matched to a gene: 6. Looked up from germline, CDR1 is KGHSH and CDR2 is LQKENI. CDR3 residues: CASSPLGQGSPQETQYF. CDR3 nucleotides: TGTGCCAGCTCACCACTGGGACAGGGGAGCCCCCAAGAGACCCAGTACTTC. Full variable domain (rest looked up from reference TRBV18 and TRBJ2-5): NAGVMQNPRHLVRRRGQEARLRCSPMKGHSHVYWYRQLPEEGLKFMVYLQKENIIDESGMPKERFSAEFPKEGPSILRIQQVVRGDSAAYFCASSPLGQGSPQETQYFGPGTRLLVL.

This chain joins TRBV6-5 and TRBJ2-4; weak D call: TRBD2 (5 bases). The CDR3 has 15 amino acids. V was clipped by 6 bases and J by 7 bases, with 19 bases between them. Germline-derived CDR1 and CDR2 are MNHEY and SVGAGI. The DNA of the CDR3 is TGTGCCAGCAGGGGTGCCGATCTATCGGGGAACATTCAGTACTTC. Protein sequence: CASRGADLSGNIQYF.

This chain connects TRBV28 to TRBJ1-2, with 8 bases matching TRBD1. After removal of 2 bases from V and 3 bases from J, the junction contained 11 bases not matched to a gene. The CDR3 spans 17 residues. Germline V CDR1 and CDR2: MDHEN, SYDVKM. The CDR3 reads CASSLIGQGAFHYGYTF. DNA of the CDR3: TGTGCCAGCAGTTTAATAGGACAGGGAGCGTTTCACTATGGCTACACCTTC.

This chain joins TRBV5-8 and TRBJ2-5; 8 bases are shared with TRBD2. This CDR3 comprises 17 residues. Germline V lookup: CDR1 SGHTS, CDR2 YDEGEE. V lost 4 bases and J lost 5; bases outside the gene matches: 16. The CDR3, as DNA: TGTGCCAGCAGCCGGGGCAGAGCGGGGGTAAGCGTGGAGACCCAGTACTTC. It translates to CASSRGRAGVSVETQYF.

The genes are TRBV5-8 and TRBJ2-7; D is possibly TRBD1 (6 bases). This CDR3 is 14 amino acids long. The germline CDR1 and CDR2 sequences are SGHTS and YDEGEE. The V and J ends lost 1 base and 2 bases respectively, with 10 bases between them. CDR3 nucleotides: TGTGCCAGCAGCTTGAGGGGGAGTACCTACGAGCAGTACTTC. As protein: CASSLRGSTYEQYF.

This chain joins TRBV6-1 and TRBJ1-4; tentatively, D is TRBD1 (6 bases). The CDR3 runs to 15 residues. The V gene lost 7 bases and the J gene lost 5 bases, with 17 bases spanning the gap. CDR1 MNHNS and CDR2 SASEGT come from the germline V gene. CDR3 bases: TGTGCCAGCACCTCGGGGACACTAGGCAATGAAAAACTGTTTTTT. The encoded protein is CASTSGTLGNEKLFF.

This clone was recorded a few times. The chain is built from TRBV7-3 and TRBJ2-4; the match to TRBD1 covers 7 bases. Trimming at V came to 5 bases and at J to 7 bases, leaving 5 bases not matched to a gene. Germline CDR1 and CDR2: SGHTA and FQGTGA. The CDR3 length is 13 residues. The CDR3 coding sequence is TGTGCCAGCAGCGTCGGGACAGCCAACATTCAGTACTTC. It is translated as CASSVGTANIQYF.

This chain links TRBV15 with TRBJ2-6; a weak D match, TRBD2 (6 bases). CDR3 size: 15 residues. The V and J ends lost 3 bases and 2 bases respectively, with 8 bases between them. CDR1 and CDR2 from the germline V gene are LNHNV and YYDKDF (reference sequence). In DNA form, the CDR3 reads TGTGCCACCAGCAGTGGAGGGGCTGGGGCCAACGTCCTGACTTTC. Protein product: CATSSGGAGANVLTF.

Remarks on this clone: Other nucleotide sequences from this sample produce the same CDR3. The CDR3 loop is CASSLDRGAYEQYF. The CDR3 DNA is TGTGCCAGCAGTTTGGACAGGGGCGCCTACGAGCAGTACTTC. This chain connects TRBV6-5 to TRBJ2-7, with 9 bases that match TRBD1. CDR1 is MNHEY, CDR2 SVGAGI, per germline. This CDR3 contains 14 residues. V lost 4 bases to trimming and J lost 2 bases; unmatched junction nucleotides: 3.

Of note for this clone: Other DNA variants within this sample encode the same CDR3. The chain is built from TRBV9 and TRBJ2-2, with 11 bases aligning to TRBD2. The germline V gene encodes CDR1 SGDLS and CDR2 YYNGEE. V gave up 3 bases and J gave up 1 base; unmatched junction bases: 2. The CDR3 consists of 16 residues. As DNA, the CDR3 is TGTGCCAGCAGCGCGGGACTAGCGGAGAACACCGGGGAGCTGTTTTTT. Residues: CASSAGLAENTGELFF.

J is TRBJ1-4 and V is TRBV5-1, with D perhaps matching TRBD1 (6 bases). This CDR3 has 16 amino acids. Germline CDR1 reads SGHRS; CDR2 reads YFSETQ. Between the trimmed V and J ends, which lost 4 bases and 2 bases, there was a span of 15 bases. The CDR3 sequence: CASSRLGQGTNEKLFF. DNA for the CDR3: TGCGCCAGCAGCCGACTTGGTCAGGGGACTAATGAAAAACTGTTTTTT.

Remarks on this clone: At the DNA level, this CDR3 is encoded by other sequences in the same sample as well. CDR3 nucleotides: TGTGCCAGCAGCCCGAGGACTAGCGGGACCTACAATGAGCAGTTCTTC. This sequence encodes CASSPRTSGTYNEQFF. This chain connects TRBV9 to TRBJ2-1; 12 bases align to TRBD2. The CDR3 sequence is 16 residues long. V lost 4 bases, J lost 2 bases, and 4 bases stayed unmatched. Germline V gene lookup returns CDR1 SGDLS and CDR2 YYNGEE.

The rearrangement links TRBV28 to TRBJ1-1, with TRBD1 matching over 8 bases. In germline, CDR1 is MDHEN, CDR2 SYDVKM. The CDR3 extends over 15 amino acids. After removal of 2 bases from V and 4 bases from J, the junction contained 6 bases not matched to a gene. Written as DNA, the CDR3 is TGTGCCAGCAGTTTACAGGGGGCGGGTTCCACTGAAGCTTTCTTT. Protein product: CASSLQGAGSTEAFF.

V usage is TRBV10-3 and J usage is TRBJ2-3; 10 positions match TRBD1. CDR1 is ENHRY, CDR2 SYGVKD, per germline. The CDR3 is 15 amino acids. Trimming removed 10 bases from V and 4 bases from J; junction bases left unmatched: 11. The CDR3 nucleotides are TGTGCCACAAACCTCAAGGGACAGGGGCCAGATACGCAGTATTTT. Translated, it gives CATNLKGQGPDTQYF.

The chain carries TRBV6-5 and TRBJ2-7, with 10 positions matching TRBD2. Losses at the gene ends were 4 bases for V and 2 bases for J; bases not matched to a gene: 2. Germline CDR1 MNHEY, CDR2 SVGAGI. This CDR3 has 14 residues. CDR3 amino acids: CASSSSGSTYEQYF. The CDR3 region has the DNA TGTGCCAGCAGTTCTAGCGGGAGTACCTACGAGCAGTACTTC.

CDR3 coding DNA: TGCGCCAGCAGCATACGAGCGGGAAGTAATGAGCAGTTCTTC. Its protein product is CASSIRAGSNEQFF. The rearrangement joins TRBV5-1 to TRBJ2-1, with 7 bases that match TRBD2. The germline CDR1 and CDR2 sequences are SGHRS and YFSETQ. J gave up 7 bases and V 4 bases, and 8 bases lay outside the gene matches. This CDR3 comprises 14 residues.

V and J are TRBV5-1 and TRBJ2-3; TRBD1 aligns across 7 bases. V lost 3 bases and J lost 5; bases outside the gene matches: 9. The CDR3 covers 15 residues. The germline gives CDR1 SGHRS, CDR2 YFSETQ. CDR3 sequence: CASSSEGGYIDTQYF. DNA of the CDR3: TGCGCCAGCAGCTCTGAAGGGGGCTATATAGATACGCAGTATTTT.

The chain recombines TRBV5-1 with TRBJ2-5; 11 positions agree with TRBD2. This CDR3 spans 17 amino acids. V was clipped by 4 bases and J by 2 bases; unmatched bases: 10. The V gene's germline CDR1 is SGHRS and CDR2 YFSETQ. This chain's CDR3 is CASSTRPGLAVQETQYF. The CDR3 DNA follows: TGCGCCAGCAGCACAAGACCGGGACTAGCGGTACAAGAGACCCAGTACTTC.

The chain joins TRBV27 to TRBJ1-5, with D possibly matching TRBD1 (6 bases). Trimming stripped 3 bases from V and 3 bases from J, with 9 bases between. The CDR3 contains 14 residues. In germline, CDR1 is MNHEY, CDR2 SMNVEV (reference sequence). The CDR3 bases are TGTGCCAGCAGTTTCCGGGACAACAATCAGCCCCAGCATTTT. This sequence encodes CASSFRDNNQPQHF.

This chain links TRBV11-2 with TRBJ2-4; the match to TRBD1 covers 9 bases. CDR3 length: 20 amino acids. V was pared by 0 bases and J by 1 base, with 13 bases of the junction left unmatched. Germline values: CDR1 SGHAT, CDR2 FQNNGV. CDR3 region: CASSLDLGQGLAEAKNIQYF. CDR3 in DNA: TGTGCCAGCAGCTTAGATCTGGGACAGGGATTGGCGGAGGCCAAAAACATTCAGTACTTC.

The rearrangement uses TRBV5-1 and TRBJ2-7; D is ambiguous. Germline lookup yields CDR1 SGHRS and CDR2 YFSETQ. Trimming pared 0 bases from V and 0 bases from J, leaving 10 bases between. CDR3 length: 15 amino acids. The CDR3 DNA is TGCGCCAGCAGCTTGGTTGAAAGTCACTCCTACGAGCAGTACTTC. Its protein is CASSLVESHSYEQYF. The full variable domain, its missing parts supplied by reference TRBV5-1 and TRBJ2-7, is KAGVTQTPRYLIKTRGQQVTLSCSPISGHRSVSWYQQTPGQGLQFLFEYFSETQRNKGNFPGRFSGRQFSNSRSEMNVSTLELGDSALYLCASSLVESHSYEQYFGPGTRLTVT.

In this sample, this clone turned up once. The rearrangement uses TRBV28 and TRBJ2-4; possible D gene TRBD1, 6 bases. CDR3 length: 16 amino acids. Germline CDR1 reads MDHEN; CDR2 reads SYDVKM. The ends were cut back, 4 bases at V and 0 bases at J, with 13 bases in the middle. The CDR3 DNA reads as TGTGCCAGCAGTTCCCCCGGACAGCTAGCCAAAAACATTCAGTACTTC. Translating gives CASSSPGQLAKNIQYF.